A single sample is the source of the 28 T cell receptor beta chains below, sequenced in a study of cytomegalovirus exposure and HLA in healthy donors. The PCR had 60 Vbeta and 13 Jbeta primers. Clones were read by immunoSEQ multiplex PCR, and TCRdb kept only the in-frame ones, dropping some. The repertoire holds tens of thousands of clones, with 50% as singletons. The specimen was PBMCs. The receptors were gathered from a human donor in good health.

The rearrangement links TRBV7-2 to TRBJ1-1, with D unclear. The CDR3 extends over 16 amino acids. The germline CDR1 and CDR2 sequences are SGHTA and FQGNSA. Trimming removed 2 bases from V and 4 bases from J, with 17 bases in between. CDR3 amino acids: CASSLSDGRRVTEAFF. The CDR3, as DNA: TGTGCCAGCAGCTTAAGTGACGGGAGAAGGGTCACTGAAGCTTTCTTT.

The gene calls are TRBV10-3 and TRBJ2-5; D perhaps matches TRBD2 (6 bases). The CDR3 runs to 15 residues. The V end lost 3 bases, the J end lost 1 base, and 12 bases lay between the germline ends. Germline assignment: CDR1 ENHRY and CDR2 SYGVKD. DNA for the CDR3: TGTGCCATCAGTGACGGCGGGACGGCCCAAGAGACCCAGTACTTC. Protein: CAISDGGTAQETQYF.

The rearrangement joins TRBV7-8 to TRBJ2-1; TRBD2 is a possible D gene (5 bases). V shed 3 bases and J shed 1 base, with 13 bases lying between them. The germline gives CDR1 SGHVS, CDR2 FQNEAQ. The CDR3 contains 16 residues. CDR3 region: CASSFRRTGSYNEQFF. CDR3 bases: TGTGCCAGCAGCTTCCGCCGGACGGGATCCTACAATGAGCAGTTCTTC.

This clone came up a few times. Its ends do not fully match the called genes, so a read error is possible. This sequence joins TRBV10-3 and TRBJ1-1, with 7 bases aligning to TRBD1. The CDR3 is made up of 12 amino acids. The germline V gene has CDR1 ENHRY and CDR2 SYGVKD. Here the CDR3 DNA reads TGTGCCAGCAGTAAGACAGGGACTGAAGCTTTCTTT. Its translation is CASSKTGTEAFF.

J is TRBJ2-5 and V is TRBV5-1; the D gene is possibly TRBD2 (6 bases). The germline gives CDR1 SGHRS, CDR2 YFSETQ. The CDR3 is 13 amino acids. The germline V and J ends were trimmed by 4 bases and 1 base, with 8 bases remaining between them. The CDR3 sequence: CASSGTSQETQYF. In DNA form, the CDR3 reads TGCGCCAGCAGCGGGACTTCCCAAGAGACCCAGTACTTC.

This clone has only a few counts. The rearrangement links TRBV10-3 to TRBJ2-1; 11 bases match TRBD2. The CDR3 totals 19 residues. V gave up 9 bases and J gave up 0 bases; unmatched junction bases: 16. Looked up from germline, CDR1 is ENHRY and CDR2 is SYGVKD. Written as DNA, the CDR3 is TGTGCCATGGAGGGGCTAGCGGGGGGTCATAACTACTCCTACAATGAGCAGTTCTTC. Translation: CAMEGLAGGHNYSYNEQFF.

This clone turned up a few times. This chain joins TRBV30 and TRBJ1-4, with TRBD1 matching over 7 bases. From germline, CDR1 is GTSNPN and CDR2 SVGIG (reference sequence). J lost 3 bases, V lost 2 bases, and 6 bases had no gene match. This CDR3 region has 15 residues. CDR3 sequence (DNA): TGTGCCTGGAGTACCGGGACAGCCTCTAATGAAAAACTGTTTTTT. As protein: CAWSTGTASNEKLFF.

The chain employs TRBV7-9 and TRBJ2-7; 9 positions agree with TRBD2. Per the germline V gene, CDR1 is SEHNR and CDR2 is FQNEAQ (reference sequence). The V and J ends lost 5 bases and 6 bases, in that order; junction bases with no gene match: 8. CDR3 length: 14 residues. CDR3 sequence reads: CASSTLAGPPEQYF. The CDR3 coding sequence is TGTGCCAGCAGCACCCTAGCGGGACCACCCGAGCAGTACTTC.

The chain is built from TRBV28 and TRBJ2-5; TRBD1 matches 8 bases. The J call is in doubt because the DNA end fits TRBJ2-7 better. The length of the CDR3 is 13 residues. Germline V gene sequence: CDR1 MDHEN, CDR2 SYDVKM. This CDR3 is CATRGPYSYEQYF. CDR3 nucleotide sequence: TGTGCCACCAGGGGGCCTTACTCCTACGAGCAGTACTTC.

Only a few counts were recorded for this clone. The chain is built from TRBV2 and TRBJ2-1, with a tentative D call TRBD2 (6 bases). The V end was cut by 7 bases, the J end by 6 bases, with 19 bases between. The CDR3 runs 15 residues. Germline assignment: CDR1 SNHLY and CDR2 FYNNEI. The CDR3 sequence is CASTQRGAGSNEQFF. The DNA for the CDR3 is TGTGCCAGCACTCAACGAGGTGCGGGGTCCAATGAGCAGTTCTTC.

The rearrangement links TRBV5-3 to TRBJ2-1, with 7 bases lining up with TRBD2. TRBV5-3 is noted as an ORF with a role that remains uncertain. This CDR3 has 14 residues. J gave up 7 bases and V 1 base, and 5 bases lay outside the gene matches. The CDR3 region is CARSLSGVGNEQFF. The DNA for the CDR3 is TGTGCCAGAAGCTTGAGCGGGGTGGGGAATGAGCAGTTCTTC.

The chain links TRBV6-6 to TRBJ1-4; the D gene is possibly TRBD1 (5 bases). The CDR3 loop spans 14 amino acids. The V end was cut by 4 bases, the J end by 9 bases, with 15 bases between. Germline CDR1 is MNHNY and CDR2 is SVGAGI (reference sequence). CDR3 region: CASSSLGGGKKLFF. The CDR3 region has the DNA TGTGCCAGCAGTTCACTCGGGGGGGGGAAAAAACTGTTTTTT.

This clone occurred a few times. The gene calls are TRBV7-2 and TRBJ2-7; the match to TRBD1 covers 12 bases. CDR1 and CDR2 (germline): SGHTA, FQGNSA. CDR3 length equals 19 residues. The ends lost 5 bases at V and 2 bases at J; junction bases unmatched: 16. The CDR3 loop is CASSRNRGTGGWNPYEQYF. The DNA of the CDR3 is TGTGCCAGCAGCCGGAACCGGGGGACAGGGGGCTGGAATCCCTACGAGCAGTACTTC.

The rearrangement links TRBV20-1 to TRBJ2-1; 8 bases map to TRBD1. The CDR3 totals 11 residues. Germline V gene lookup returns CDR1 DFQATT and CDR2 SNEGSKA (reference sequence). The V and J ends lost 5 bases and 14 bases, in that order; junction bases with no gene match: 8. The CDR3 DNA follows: TGCAGTGCTGACACCAGGACAGGGAAGTTCTTC. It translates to CSADTRTGKFF.

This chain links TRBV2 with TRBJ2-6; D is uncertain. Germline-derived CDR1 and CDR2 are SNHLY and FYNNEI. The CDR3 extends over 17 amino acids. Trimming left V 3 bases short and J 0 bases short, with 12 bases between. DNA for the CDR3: TGTGCCAGCAGTGACCCAAGACTTAGCTCTGGGGCCAACGTCCTGACTTTC. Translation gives CASSDPRLSSGANVLTF. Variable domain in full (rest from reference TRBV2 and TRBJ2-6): EPEVTQTPSHQVTQMGQEVILRCVPISNHLYFYWYRQILGQKVEFLVSFYNNEISEKSEIFDDQFSVERPDGSNFTLKIRSTKLEDSAMYFCASSDPRLSSGANVLTFGAGSRLTVL.

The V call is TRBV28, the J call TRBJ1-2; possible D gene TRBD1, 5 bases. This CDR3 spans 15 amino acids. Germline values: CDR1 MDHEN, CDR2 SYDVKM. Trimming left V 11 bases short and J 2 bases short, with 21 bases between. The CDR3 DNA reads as TGTGCCTCCACCTCCGGGGGGGTCAGGAACTATGGCTACACCTTC. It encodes CASTSGGVRNYGYTF.

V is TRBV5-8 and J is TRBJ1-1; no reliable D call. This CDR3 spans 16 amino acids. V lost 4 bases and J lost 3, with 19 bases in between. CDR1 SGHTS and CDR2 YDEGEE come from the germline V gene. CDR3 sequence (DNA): TGTGCCAGCAGCCAAGGAGGGTTGGGAGGTCACACTGAAGCTTTCTTT. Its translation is CASSQGGLGGHTEAFF.

The CDR3 DNA is TGTGCCAGCAGCCCAGGACTAGCGGGAGCCGGCGTAGCCAAAAACATTCAGTACTTC. Protein: CASSPGLAGAGVAKNIQYF. This chain connects TRBV11-2 to TRBJ2-4; 13 nucleotides line up with TRBD2. The CDR3 runs 19 residues. The trim removed 5 bases at V and 0 bases at J, leaving 10 bases unmatched. The V gene's germline CDR1 is SGHAT and CDR2 FQNNGV.

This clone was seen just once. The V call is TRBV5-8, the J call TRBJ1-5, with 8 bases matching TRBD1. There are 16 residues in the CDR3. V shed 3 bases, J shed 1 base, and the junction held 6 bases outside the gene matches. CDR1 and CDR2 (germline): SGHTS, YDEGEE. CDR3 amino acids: CASSSTRGLSNQPQHF. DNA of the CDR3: TGTGCCAGCAGCTCGACCAGGGGGCTAAGCAATCAGCCCCAGCATTTT.

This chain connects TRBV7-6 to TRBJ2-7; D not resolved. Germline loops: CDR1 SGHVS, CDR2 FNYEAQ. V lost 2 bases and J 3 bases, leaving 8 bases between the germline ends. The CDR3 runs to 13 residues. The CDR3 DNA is TGTGCCAGCAGCTTAACGACTGGCTACGAGCAGTACTTC. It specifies CASSLTTGYEQYF.

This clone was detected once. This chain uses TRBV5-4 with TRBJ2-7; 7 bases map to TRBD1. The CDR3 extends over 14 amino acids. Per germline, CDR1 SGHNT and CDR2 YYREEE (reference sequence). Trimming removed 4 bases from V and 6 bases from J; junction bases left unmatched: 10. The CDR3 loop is CASSPRTGSGEQYF. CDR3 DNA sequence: TGTGCCAGCAGCCCGAGGACAGGCTCAGGCGAGCAGTACTTC.

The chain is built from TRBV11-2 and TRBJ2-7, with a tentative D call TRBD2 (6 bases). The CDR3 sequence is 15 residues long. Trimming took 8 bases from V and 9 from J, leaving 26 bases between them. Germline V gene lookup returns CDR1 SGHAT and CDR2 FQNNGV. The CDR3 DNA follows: TGTGCCAGCTGGGTTGTGGAGGGGCCCCGCCGAGTGCAGTACTTC. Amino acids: CASWVVEGPRRVQYF.

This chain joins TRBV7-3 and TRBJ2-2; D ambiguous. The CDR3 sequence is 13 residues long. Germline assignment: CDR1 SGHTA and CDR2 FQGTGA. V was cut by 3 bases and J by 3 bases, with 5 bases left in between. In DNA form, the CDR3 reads TGTGCCAGCAGCTTTCTCGACACCGGGGAGCTGTTTTTT. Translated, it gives CASSFLDTGELFF.

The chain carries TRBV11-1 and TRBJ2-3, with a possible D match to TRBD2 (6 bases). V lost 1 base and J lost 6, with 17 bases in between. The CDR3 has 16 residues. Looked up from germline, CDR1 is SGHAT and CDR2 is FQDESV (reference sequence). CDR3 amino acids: CASSLGGLSVRDTQYF. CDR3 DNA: TGTGCCAGCAGCTTAGGGGGACTTTCGGTTAGGGATACGCAGTATTTT.

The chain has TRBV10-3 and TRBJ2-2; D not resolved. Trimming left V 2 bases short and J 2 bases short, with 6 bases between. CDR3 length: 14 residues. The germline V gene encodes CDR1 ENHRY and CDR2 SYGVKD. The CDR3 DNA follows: TGTGCCATCAGTGAGCGTCCTAACACCGGGGAGCTGTTTTTT. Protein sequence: CAISERPNTGELFF.

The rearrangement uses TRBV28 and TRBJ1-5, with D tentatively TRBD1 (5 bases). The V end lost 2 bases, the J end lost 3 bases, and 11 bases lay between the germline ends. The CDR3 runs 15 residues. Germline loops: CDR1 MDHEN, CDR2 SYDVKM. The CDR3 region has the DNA TGTGCCAGCAGTTTACGGCAGGGATACAATCAGCCCCAGCATTTT. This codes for CASSLRQGYNQPQHF.

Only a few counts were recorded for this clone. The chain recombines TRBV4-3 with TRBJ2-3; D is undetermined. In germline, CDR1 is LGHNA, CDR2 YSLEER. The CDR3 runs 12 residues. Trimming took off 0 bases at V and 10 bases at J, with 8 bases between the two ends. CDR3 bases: TGCGCCAGCAGCCAAGACAGATCTCCGCAGTATTTT. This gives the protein CASSQDRSPQYF.

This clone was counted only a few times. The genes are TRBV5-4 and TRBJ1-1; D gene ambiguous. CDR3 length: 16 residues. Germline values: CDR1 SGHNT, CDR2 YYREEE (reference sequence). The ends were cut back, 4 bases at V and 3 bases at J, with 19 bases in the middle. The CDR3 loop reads CASSRGGLGGHTEAFF. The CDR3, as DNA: TGTGCCAGCAGCCGGGGAGGGTTGGGAGGTCACACTGAAGCTTTCTTT.